The 15 T cell receptor beta chains presented below share a single source sample, sequenced in a study of T cell repertoires in cytomegalovirus infection. TCRdb independently ran MiXCR on the reads; one entry per CDR3 protein. Seen here are approximately 550,000 distinct CDR3 sequences, 15% to 20% observed once, and the top ten hold 24%. The sequenced sample consisted of CD8+ T cells from PBMCs. The receptors derive from a human donor in good health (CMV status not recorded). Some clones in this sample may be carry-over from other donors' samples.

In the case of this clonotype: A read error may be the cause here, since a much bigger clone is one base away. The V call is TRBV12-3 or TRBV12-4, the J call TRBJ1-1; 7 bases are shared with TRBD1. The CDR3 runs to 14 residues. CDR3 sequence (DNA): TGTACCAGCATGGTGACAGGGCGGAACACTGAAGCTTTCTTT. Translated: CTSMVTGRNTEAFF.

The chain carries TRBV19 and TRBJ2-7; 8 bases agree with TRBD2. Germline trimming cut 3 bases from V and 2 bases from J; bases unmatched to any gene: 6. The CDR3 spans 15 residues. Germline V gene data show CDR1 as LNHDA and CDR2 as SQIVND (reference sequence). The CDR3 DNA is TGTGCCAGTAGTATTGCTAGCGGGTCAACCTACGAGCAGTACTTC. This translates into CASSIASGSTYEQYF.

This clonotype was counted between two and nine times. The V gene is TRBV27, the J gene TRBJ2-7; TRBD2 is a possible D gene (6 bases). Germline CDR1 MNHEY, CDR2 SMNVEV (reference sequence). V lost 6 bases and J lost 3, with 21 bases in between. The CDR3 is made up of 16 amino acids. Here the CDR3 DNA reads TGTGCCAGCAGCCCATTTGCGGGACGTTCCCGCTACGAGCAGTACTTC. Its protein is CASSPFAGRSRYEQYF.

The chain couples TRBV29-1 to TRBJ2-7; TRBD2 aligns across 10 bases. V was pared by 4 bases and J by 3 bases, with 6 bases of the junction left unmatched. The CDR3 extends over 14 amino acids. CDR1 is SQVTM, CDR2 ANQGSEA, per germline. CDR3 sequence: CSVVTTSGRYEQYF. In nucleotides, the CDR3 is TGCAGCGTTGTCACGACTAGCGGGCGCTACGAGCAGTACTTC.

This clonotype was observed at least ten times. The V call is TRBV7-8, the J call TRBJ2-1, with 9 bases fitting TRBD2. V trimming: 1 base; J trimming: 5 bases; junction bases outside the gene matches: 9. Germline values: CDR1 SGHVS, CDR2 FQNEAQ. This CDR3 region has 17 residues. The CDR3 loop is CASSLDMRGGLNNEQFF. The CDR3 nucleotides read TGTGCCAGCAGCTTAGATATGCGGGGGGGCCTCAACAATGAGCAGTTCTTC.

J is TRBJ2-1 and V is TRBV5-4; TRBD2 matches at 8 bases. The ends lost 4 bases at V and 8 bases at J; junction bases unmatched: 11. CDR1 and CDR2 (germline): SGHNT, YYREEE (reference sequence). The CDR3 runs to 15 residues. The CDR3 protein is CASSHGTSDRYEQFF. In DNA, the CDR3 is TGTGCCAGCAGCCACGGGACTAGTGACAGGTATGAGCAGTTCTTC. Drawing the rest from reference TRBV5-4 and TRBJ2-1, the complete variable domain is ETGVTQSPTHLIKTRGQQVTLRCSSQSGHNTVSWYQQALGQGPQFIFQYYREEENGRGNFPPRFSGLQFPNYSSELNVNALELDDSALYLCASSHGTSDRYEQFFGPGTRLTVL.

This clonotype was observed a handful of times. The V and J genes are TRBV10-3 and TRBJ2-3; 9 bases agree with TRBD2. V trimming: 6 bases; J trimming: 4 bases; junction bases outside the gene matches: 8. Germline loops: CDR1 ENHRY, CDR2 SYGVKD. The CDR3 is 15 residues long. Here the CDR3 DNA reads TGTGCCATCAGGGCTAGCGGGATGCGGGCAGATACGCAGTATTTT. Residues: CAIRASGMRADTQYF.

This clonotype was picked up many times. This sequence joins TRBV4-2 and TRBJ2-7, with unresolved D. V was cut by 0 bases and J by 5 bases, with 17 bases left in between. CDR1 is LGHNA, CDR2 YNFKEQ, per germline. CDR3 size: 16 residues. The CDR3 sequence: CASSQDLNVPNNEQYF. CDR3 in DNA: TGTGCCAGCAGCCAAGATTTAAACGTCCCGAACAACGAGCAGTACTTC.

At least ten counts were recorded for this clonotype. The rearrangement joins TRBV28 to TRBJ2-5; 7 bases line up with TRBD1. With V trimmed by 2 bases and J by 1 base, 7 bases remained unmatched. In germline, CDR1 is MDHEN, CDR2 SYDVKM. There are 16 residues in the CDR3. The CDR3 sequence is CASSLGRQGVQETQYF. The DNA for the CDR3 is TGTGCCAGCAGTTTAGGCCGACAGGGAGTCCAAGAGACCCAGTACTTC. The full variable domain, completed using reference TRBV28 and TRBJ2-5, is DVKVTQSSRYLVKRTGEKVFLECVQDMDHENMFWYRQDPGLGLRLIYFSYDVKMKEKGDIPEGYSVSREKKERFSLILESASTNQTSMYLCASSLGRQGVQETQYFGPGTRLLVL.

This clonotype turned up a few times. This chain joins TRBV6-2 or TRBV6-3 and TRBJ2-3; the match to TRBD2 covers 10 bases. V lost 6 bases and J lost 1; bases outside the gene matches: 7. The CDR3 loop spans 16 amino acids. The germline CDR1 and CDR2 sequences are MNHEY and SVGEGT. CDR3 sequence: CASSPETSGRTDTQYF. The DNA for the CDR3 is TGTGCCAGCAGCCCCGAGACTAGCGGGCGCACAGATACGCAGTATTTT.

Worth noting for this clonotype: Since no conserved phenylalanine or tryptophan closes the CDR3, a read error is the likely cause. V gene TRBV5-4 combines with J gene TRBJ2-1; 8 nucleotides line up with TRBD2. Germline V gives CDR1 SGHNT, CDR2 YYREEE (reference sequence). Unmatched junction bases numbered 7, after V lost 2 bases and J lost 6 bases. The length of the CDR3 is 15 residues. The DNA of the CDR3 is TGTGCCAGCAGCTTTAAGCGGGAGACGGGCAATGAGCAGTTCTTA. Translation gives CASSFKRETGNEQFL.

In its sample, this clonotype was seen a few times. V and J are TRBV11-1 and TRBJ2-3; D gene ambiguous. There are 18 residues in the CDR3. The V gene lost 1 base and the J gene lost 4 bases, with 21 bases spanning the gap. The germline V gene encodes CDR1 SGHAT and CDR2 FQDESV (reference sequence). The CDR3 loop is CASSLVRTAGSWSDTQYF. As DNA, the CDR3 is TGTGCCAGCAGCTTAGTCCGGACCGCCGGGTCCTGGTCAGATACGCAGTATTTT. The full variable domain, rest sourced from reference TRBV11-1 and TRBJ2-3, is EAEVAQSPRYKITEKSQAVAFWCDPISGHATLYWYRQILGQGPELLVQFQDESVVDDSQLPKDRFSAERLKGVDSTLKIQPAELGDSAMYLCASSLVRTAGSWSDTQYFGPGTRLTVL.

The chain has TRBV12-5 and TRBJ2-7; 7 bases match TRBD1. Germline CDR1 LGHNT, CDR2 FRNRAP. V gave up 3 bases and J gave up 3 bases; unmatched junction bases: 2. CDR3 length: 13 amino acids. The CDR3 DNA reads TGTGCTAGTGGTTTAGGACAGGACTACGAGCAGTACTTC. This codes for CASGLGQDYEQYF.

This clonotype was detected many times. The chain carries TRBV20-1 and TRBJ2-3; 8 bases map to TRBD2. CDR1 and CDR2 from the germline V gene are DFQATT and SNEGSKA (reference sequence). The ends lost 0 bases at V and 4 bases at J; junction bases unmatched: 9. The CDR3 consists of 16 residues. CDR3 protein: CSARDLGLAGPDTQYF. The CDR3 DNA follows: TGCAGTGCTAGAGATCTGGGGCTAGCGGGCCCAGATACGCAGTATTTT.

This clonotype was counted at least ten times. The chain uses TRBV29-1 and TRBJ1-1; 9 bases line up with TRBD1. J was trimmed by 0 bases and V by 6 bases; bases with no gene match: 5. Looked up from germline, CDR1 is SQVTM and CDR2 is ANQGSEA. The CDR3 runs to 14 residues. In DNA, the CDR3 is TGCAGCGTCCCACAGGGGGCTTTGAACACTGAAGCTTTCTTT. This gives the protein CSVPQGALNTEAFF. Combining the CDR3 with reference TRBV29-1 and TRBJ1-1 gives the whole variable domain SAVISQKPSRDICQRGTSLTIQCQVDSQVTMMFWYRQQPGQSLTLIATANQGSEATYESGFVIDKFPISRPNLTFSTLTVSNMSPEDSSIYLCSVPQGALNTEAFFGQGTRLTVV.